These 14 T cell receptor beta chains originate from one sample sequenced in a study of beta chain features in type 1 diabetes. Which antigens these TCRs recognize remains unknown. Every isolated RNA sample was fully reverse transcribed, so sequencing captured expressed TCRB transcripts. TCRdb keeps only in-frame clones here, not all; method: immunoSEQ multiplex PCR. The sample shows hundreds of thousands of clones, roughly 13% of them seen only once. General study results and limits: Researchers report that Type 1 diabetes patients had moderately but significantly shorter TCRB CDR3s across all four CD4+ subsets.

Material for sequencing was naive CD4+ T cells from blood. The receptors derive from a man in his late teens or twenties with type 1 diabetes.

This clone occurred a few times. The chain recombines TRBV20-1 with TRBJ2-1, with no clear D. The germline V and J ends were trimmed by 1 base and 11 bases, with 9 bases remaining between them. CDR1 is DFQATT, CDR2 SNEGSKA, per germline (reference sequence). This CDR3 comprises 11 residues. The CDR3 sequence: CSARGTGQQFF. CDR3 coding DNA: TGCAGTGCTAGAGGGACGGGCCAGCAGTTCTTC.

This clone was found a few times. The rearrangement links TRBV2 to TRBJ2-7; 9 positions match TRBD1. Germline V lookup: CDR1 SNHLY, CDR2 FYNNEI. The V segment lost 4 bases and the J segment 2 bases; nucleotides outside the gene matches: 6. CDR3 length: 15 residues. CDR3 bases: TGTGCCAGCAGTGGCAGGGGACAGGGTACCTACGAGCAGTACTTC. It yields the protein CASSGRGQGTYEQYF.

This clone has just a few counts. The chain is built from TRBV7-9 and TRBJ2-7, with TRBD1 as a possible D gene (6 bases). The CDR3 runs 13 residues. Germline-derived CDR1 and CDR2 are SEHNR and FQNEAQ (reference sequence). V lost 3 bases, J lost 3 bases, and 9 bases lay in between. The CDR3 DNA sequence: TGTGCCAGCAGCTTGGCAGGGGACTACGAGCAGTACTTC. Its protein product is CASSLAGDYEQYF. Full variable domain (remainder filled in from reference TRBV7-9 and TRBJ2-7): DTGVSQNPRHKITKRGQNVTFRCDPISEHNRLYWYRQTLGQGPEFLTYFQNEAQLEKSRLLSDRFSAERPKGSFSTLEIQRTEQGDSAMYLCASSLAGDYEQYFGPGTRLTVT.

The rearrangement joins TRBV4-1 to TRBJ1-1, with no clear D. V was shortened by 7 bases and J by 6 bases, with 18 bases between the two germline ends. This CDR3 region has 14 residues. Per germline, CDR1 MGHRA and CDR2 YSYEKL. The CDR3 reads CASTGIGFGSEAFF. DNA of the CDR3: TGCGCCAGCACTGGAATAGGTTTCGGGTCTGAAGCTTTCTTT.

This clone was recorded a few times. The chain recombines TRBV6-6 with TRBJ1-1; D not certain. From germline, CDR1 is MNHNY and CDR2 SVGAGI (reference sequence). The CDR3 sequence is 11 residues long. Trimming removed 4 bases from V and 7 bases from J, with 7 bases in between. This chain's CDR3 is CASSLGGEAFF. The CDR3 nucleotides read TGTGCCAGCAGTTTGGGTGGTGAAGCTTTCTTT.

This clone showed up just a few times. The chain combines TRBV4-1 with TRBJ2-3; maybe TRBD2 (6 bases). This CDR3 region has 16 residues. V lost 0 bases and J lost 3, with 13 bases in between. Germline lookup yields CDR1 MGHRA and CDR2 YSYEKL. The CDR3 region has the DNA TGCGCCAGCAGCCAAGACGGGGGATGGGTGACAGATACGCAGTATTTT. Its translation: CASSQDGGWVTDTQYF.

A few counts support this clone. The chain has TRBV5-1 and TRBJ1-1; no reliable D call. V was shortened by 4 bases and J by 3 bases, with 19 bases between the two germline ends. Germline V gene data show CDR1 as SGHRS and CDR2 as YFSETQ. The CDR3 has 16 residues. The CDR3 sequence is CASSVTPGGGDTEAFF. CDR3 sequence (DNA): TGCGCCAGCAGCGTTACCCCCGGCGGCGGAGACACTGAAGCTTTCTTT. Full variable domain (remainder filled in from reference TRBV5-1 and TRBJ1-1): KAGVTQTPRYLIKTRGQQVTLSCSPISGHRSVSWYQQTPGQGLQFLFEYFSETQRNKGNFPGRFSGRQFSNSRSEMNVSTLELGDSALYLCASSVTPGGGDTEAFFGQGTRLTVV.

This clone showed up just a few times. The V call is TRBV6-5, the J call TRBJ1-1; possibly TRBD1 for D (5 bases). The ends were cut back, 0 bases at V and 8 bases at J, with 10 bases in the middle. CDR1 and CDR2 from the germline V gene are MNHEY and SVGAGI. The CDR3 runs 13 residues. DNA of the CDR3: TGTGCCAGCAGTTACTCGGGGGAGGGGGAAGCTTTCTTT. Its translation is CASSYSGEGEAFF.

This clone was counted only a few times. V and J are TRBV21-1 and TRBJ2-3; TRBD2, as called in the table, went unchecked against the DNA. TRBV21-1 has pseudogene status. The CDR3 extends over 16 amino acids. The CDR3 nucleotides read TGTGCCAGCAGCTCCCCCGGACTCCCGGGAGCAGATACGCAGTATTTT. This gives the protein CASSSPGLPGADTQYF.

In this sample, this clone turned up a few times. Other DNA sequences in this sample translate to the same CDR3. The rearrangement links TRBV18 to TRBJ1-6; no firm D call. This CDR3 is built from 15 residues. The V gene lost 3 bases and the J gene lost 5 bases, with 11 bases spanning the gap. In germline, CDR1 is KGHSH, CDR2 LQKENI. The CDR3 sequence is CASSPLSGDNSPLHF. The DNA for the CDR3 is TGTGCCAGCTCACCCCTCTCCGGGGATAATTCACCCCTCCACTTT.

This chain connects TRBV7-9 to TRBJ1-2; D is possibly TRBD1 (5 bases). Germline V gene lookup returns CDR1 SEHNR and CDR2 FQNEAQ (reference sequence). CDR3 size: 14 residues. V gave up 1 base and J gave up 8 bases, with 14 bases separating them. Written as DNA, the CDR3 is TGTGCCAGCAGCTTAGGGGTGGGGGTGCGCGGCTACACCTTC. Translation: CASSLGVGVRGYTF.

This clone was counted a few times. V is TRBV28 and J is TRBJ1-1, with unresolved D. Trimming cost V 4 bases and J 1 base, with 7 bases left between them. The CDR3 runs to 13 residues. Germline assignment: CDR1 MDHEN and CDR2 SYDVKM. The CDR3 sequence: CASSSHQNTEAFF. The DNA of the CDR3 is TGTGCCAGCAGTTCTCACCAGAACACTGAAGCTTTCTTT. The entire variable domain, with the rest obtained from reference TRBV28 and TRBJ1-1, is as follows: DVKVTQSSRYLVKRTGEKVFLECVQDMDHENMFWYRQDPGLGLRLIYFSYDVKMKEKGDIPEGYSVSREKKERFSLILESASTNQTSMYLCASSSHQNTEAFFGQGTRLTVV.

The chain joins TRBV30 to TRBJ2-1, with 14 bases aligning to TRBD2. The germline CDR1 and CDR2 sequences are GTSNPN and SVGIG (reference sequence). The CDR3 totals 15 residues. V shed 5 bases, J shed 10 bases, and the junction held 10 bases outside the gene matches. CDR3 amino acids: CAWLAGTSGGLEQFF. CDR3 coding DNA: TGTGCCTGGTTAGCCGGGACTAGCGGGGGCCTAGAGCAGTTCTTC.

The genes are TRBV10-3 and TRBJ2-7; D possibly corresponds to TRBD2 (5 bases). Trimming removed 0 bases at V and 2 bases at J, with 8 bases between. The CDR3 sequence is 14 residues long. CDR1 and CDR2 (germline): ENHRY, SYGVKD. The CDR3 spells CAISESGSPYEQYF. The CDR3 nucleotides are TGTGCCATCAGTGAGTCGGGGAGTCCCTACGAGCAGTACTTC.